This T cell receptor (beta chain) stems from a study of shared clonotypes between healthy human individuals. About the study: In total, the donors were a couple of women and a few men aged 18 to 49. Overall study results and limits: Owing to a small donor count, the genetic and exposure-history diversity represented was limited.

Assay runs were performed at deep level. DNA from unsorted PBMC was sequenced on ten immunoSEQ deep assay plates. Clones were read by immunoSEQ multiplex PCR, and TCRdb kept only the in-frame ones, dropping some. The table records around 500,000 clones, roughly 80% of them present only once. A few counts support this clone. Its antigen is not identified. The germline gives CDR1 SGHVS, CDR2 FNYEAQ. This CDR3 is 16 amino acids long. V was cut by 2 bases and J by 7 bases, with 20 bases left in between. The clonotype comes from a woman aged 40-49 years in good health. Some clones in this sample may be carry-over from other donors' samples. V usage is TRBV7-6 and J usage is TRBJ1-1, with D perhaps TRBD1 (6 bases). What was sequenced was PBMCs. The CDR3 loop is CASSLYDTGSGGEAFF. Written as DNA, the CDR3 is TGTGCCAGCAGCTTATATGATACAGGGTCTGGCGGTGAAGCTTTCTTT. Drawing the rest from reference TRBV7-6 and TRBJ1-1, the complete variable domain is GAGVSQSPRYKVTKRGQDVALRCDPISGHVSLYWYRQALGQGPEFLTYFNYEAQQDKSGLPNDRFSAERPEGSISTLTIQRTEQRDSAMYRCASSLYDTGSGGEAFFGQGTRLTVV.